These T cell receptor beta chains were read from a single sample in a study of blood T cell repertoires in COVID-19. Method: immunoSEQ multiplex PCR; TCRdb's copy keeps in-frame clones and lacks some. The sample carries some 390,000 clones, 85% to 90% recorded once. Sequenced material: PBMCs or T cells enriched from blood (not recorded which). These receptor sequences come from a man aged 30-40 years who had recovered from COVID-19. The CDR3 runs from the conserved cysteine through the conserved F or W. The D gene is left open where the match is weak. Not all rows give a size; the values are once, few, many and, for expanded clones, a class.

clone size,J gene,D gene,V gene,CDR3 DNA,CDR3 protein
NA,TRBJ1-4,NA,TRBV2,TGTGCCAGCAGGATACAGAACCCTAATGAAAAACTGTTTTTT,CASRIQNPNEKLFF
NA,TRBJ2-5,NA,TRBV5-1,TGCGCCAGCAGCTTTACAGAAGAGACCCAGTACTTC,CASSFTEETQYF
once,TRBJ1-2,TRBD1,TRBV5-4,TGTGCCAGCAGCAAGGGACAGTTTGAATCTAACTATGGCTACACCTTC,CASSKGQFESNYGYTF
NA,TRBJ1-2,NA,TRBV29-1,TGCAGCGTTGGGCGAGGACAGAACTATGGCTACACCTTC,CSVGRGQNYGYTF
few,TRBJ2-2,NA,TRBV4-1,TGCGCCAGCAGCCGCTTCTCGTCGGGAGCGGACACCGGGGAGCTGTTTTTT,CASSRFSSGADTGELFF
NA,TRBJ1-4,TRBD1,TRBV2,TGTGCCAGCAGGAGAGGGACAGGGGGCGAAAAACTGTTTTTT,CASRRGTGGEKLFF
NA,TRBJ1-5,NA,TRBV30,TGTGCCTGGAGACCCGGGGGAGGGACGACCAGCAATCAGCCCCAGCATTTT,CAWRPGGGTTSNQPQHF
NA,TRBJ2-1,TRBD2,TRBV29-1,TGCAGCGTTGAAGATCTTAGCGGGAGGGCCTATGAGCAGTTCTTC,CSVEDLSGRAYEQFF
NA,TRBJ2-7,TRBD2,TRBV3-1/TRBV3-2,TGTGCCAGCAGCCCCGGGCTAGCGGGAGGATCCGAGCAGTACTTC,CASSPGLAGGSEQYF
once,TRBJ1-4,TRBD1,TRBV5-6,TGTGCCAGCGGTGGCCGGTCCACAGGGGCGCTAGGAGAGGTTGAAAAACTGTTTTTT,CASGGRSTGALGEVEKLFF
NA,TRBJ2-6,TRBD1,TRBV30,TGTGCCTGGGCACAGGGGTCCGGGGCCAACGTCCTGACTTTC,CAWAQGSGANVLTF
NA,TRBJ2-1,NA,TRBV13,TGTGCCAGCACCTCATGGTTGGGGGCCGGTGAGCAGTTCTTC,CASTSWLGAGEQFF
NA,TRBJ1-1,NA,TRBV7-9,TGTGCCAGCAGCTTCTTCGGGGAGAACACTGAAGCTTTCTTT,CASSFFGENTEAFF
NA,TRBJ2-7,TRBD2,TRBV7-6,TGTGCCAGCAGCCGTAGCGGGAGGGCCGAATTTTACGAGCAGTACTTC,CASSRSGRAEFYEQYF
NA,TRBJ2-7,TRBD1,TRBV3-1/TRBV3-2,TGTGCCAGCAGCCAAGGGCCGGGACAGGGTAGTATTGGCCTACTCTACGAGCAGTACTTC,CASSQGPGQGSIGLLYEQYF
few,TRBJ2-7,NA,TRBV2,TGTGCCAGCAGTGTCTTAGGGGTGGTTGGCGCGTACTTC,CASSVLGVVGAYF
NA,TRBJ1-1,TRBD1,TRBV28,TGTGCCAGCAGTTCGGGACAGGGGGATACTGAAGCTTTCTTT,CASSSGQGDTEAFF
NA,TRBJ1-2,TRBD1,TRBV6-5,TGTGCCAGCAGTCAACAGGGGGCGGGCTATGGCTACACCTTC,CASSQQGAGYGYTF
NA,TRBJ2-1,NA,TRBV3-1/TRBV3-2,TGTGCCAGCAGCTCCACTAGGCCCAAATACAATGAGCAGTTCTTC,CASSSTRPKYNEQFF
NA,TRBJ2-1,TRBD2,TRBV18,TGTGCCAGCTCACCGGGGCTAGCGGGAATGTATGAGCAGTTCTTC,CASSPGLAGMYEQFF
NA,TRBJ1-5,TRBD1,TRBV6-5,TGTGCCAGCAGGGGGACAGGGGATCAGCCCCAGCATTTT,CASRGTGDQPQHF
NA,TRBJ1-2,TRBD1,TRBV13,TGTGCCAGCAGCGTAGAACAGGGGGTCTATGGCTACACCTTC,CASSVEQGVYGYTF
NA,TRBJ2-1,NA,TRBV24-1,TGTGCCACCAGTGATCGGGGCAATGAGCAGTTCTTC,CATSDRGNEQFF
NA,TRBJ1-6,NA,TRBV3-1/TRBV3-2,TGTGCCAGCAGCCAACTCCCGGGGTATAATTCACCCCTCCACTTT,CASSQLPGYNSPLHF
NA,TRBJ2-1,TRBD2,TRBV19,TGTGCCAGTACCCCACTAGCGGGAGGGTATGAGCAGTTCTTC,CASTPLAGGYEQFF
once,TRBJ1-3,NA,TRBV7-2,TGTGCCAGCAGCTTAGGGGACTACTTCTCTGGAAACACCATATATTTT,CASSLGDYFSGNTIYF
NA,TRBJ1-2,TRBD1,TRBV30,TGTGCCTGGACGGGACAGCATAACTATGGCTACACCTTC,CAWTGQHNYGYTF
NA,TRBJ1-5,TRBD1,TRBV19,TGTGCCAGTAGTCATACGACAGGGTCGTCGTTGGGAAGCAATCAGCCCCAGCATTTT,CASSHTTGSSLGSNQPQHF
NA,TRBJ2-1,TRBD2,TRBV28,TGTGCCAGCAGTTCTACCTCATCTTTGGGACTAGAAGGGGATGAGCAGTTCTTC,CASSSTSSLGLEGDEQFF
NA,TRBJ1-2,NA,TRBV6-4,TGTGCCAGCAGTGATGGACATAACTATGGCTACACCTTC,CASSDGHNYGYTF
NA,TRBJ2-7,NA,TRBV6-5,TGTGCCAGCAGCCCCGGTCAGGGAAGCTCCTACGAGCAGTACTTC,CASSPGQGSSYEQYF
NA,TRBJ1-5,NA,TRBV28,TGTGCCAGCAGTGCAGGGAATCAGCCCCAGCATTTT,CASSAGNQPQHF
NA,TRBJ1-1,TRBD1,TRBV5-1,TGCGCCAGCAGCTTGGCTCGGGACAGGGGGGAAAACACTGAAGCTTTCTTT,CASSLARDRGENTEAFF
once,TRBJ1-1,NA,TRBV10-3,TGTGCCATCAGTGGGGGGGAGTTAATAAATGAAGCTTTCTTT,CAISGGELINEAFF
NA,TRBJ2-2,TRBD1,TRBV28,TGTGCCAGCTACCCCGGGACAGCGAACACCGGGGAGCTGTTTTTT,CASYPGTANTGELFF
NA,TRBJ2-7,TRBD1,TRBV4-1,TGCGCCAGCAGCCGGACCCAGGGGGCCGCCGGCGAGCAGTACTTC,CASSRTQGAAGEQYF
NA,TRBJ2-1,TRBD2,TRBV10-3,TGTGCCATCAGTGGGGAAGGACTAGCGGGATTTGATGAGCAGTTCTTC,CAISGEGLAGFDEQFF
many,TRBJ1-1,NA,TRBV19,TGTGCCAGTAGTATGAAGAGGAACACTGAAGCTTTCTTT,CASSMKRNTEAFF
NA,TRBJ2-5,TRBD1,TRBV29-1,TGCAGCGTTGAAGGGTCCCTGGCAGGGGGCTACCAAGAGACCCAGTACTTC,CSVEGSLAGGYQETQYF
once,TRBJ2-1,TRBD2,TRBV7-3,TGTGCCAGCAGCTTATCTGGCGGGAGGTTCGATGAGCAGTTCTTC,CASSLSGGRFDEQFF
few,TRBJ2-7,NA,TRBV27,TGTGCCAGCAGTCATCATACCTTAGACAGATCCTACGAGCAGTACTTC,CASSHHTLDRSYEQYF
NA,TRBJ2-2,TRBD2,TRBV5-1,TGCGCCAGCAGCTTGGAAGGGACTAGCGGGAGTGGGGAGCTGTTTTTT,CASSLEGTSGSGELFF
NA,TRBJ1-2,TRBD1,TRBV19,TGTGCCAGTAACATGGACAGGGGACACTATGGCTACACCTTC,CASNMDRGHYGYTF
NA,TRBJ2-7,NA,TRBV2,TGTGCCAGCATCAGAGATCGGGGCTCCTACGAGCAGTACTTC,CASIRDRGSYEQYF
NA,TRBJ2-5,NA,TRBV6-5,TGTGCCAGCAGTTCCCGAGTCCGGGAGACCCAGTACTTC,CASSSRVRETQYF
few,TRBJ1-1,TRBD1,TRBV5-5,TGTGCCAGCAGCTCCCTCGGACAGGGGCCGCCATTCTTT,CASSSLGQGPPFF
NA,TRBJ1-2,NA,TRBV5-5,TGTGCCAGCAGCTTGTATCCGGGACACCCGAGCGTTGGCTACACCTTC,CASSLYPGHPSVGYTF
NA,TRBJ2-3,NA,TRBV7-9,TGTGCCAGCAGCTCACCGGGCACAGATACGCAGTATTTT,CASSSPGTDTQYF
NA,TRBJ1-4,NA,TRBV15,TGTGCCACCAGCGGCCGTGGAGGGTTGGGAGGAGATGAAAAACTGTTTTTT,CATSGRGGLGGDEKLFF
NA,TRBJ1-4,NA,TRBV13,TGTGCCAGCAGCCAAGCGAATGAAAAACTGTTTTTT,CASSQANEKLFF
few,TRBJ1-2,NA,TRBV28,TGTGCCAGCAGTTTAAGAGGCCGTCCCTATGGCTACACCTTC,CASSLRGRPYGYTF
NA,TRBJ2-3,NA,TRBV5-1,TGCGCCAGCAGTAGCTCAGATACGCAGTATTTT,CASSSSDTQYF
once,TRBJ1-3,NA,TRBV19,TGTGCCAGTACCTCGGCAGGGTCTGGAAACACCATATATTTT,CASTSAGSGNTIYF
NA,TRBJ2-5,TRBD2,TRBV2,TGTGCCAGCAGAAGATACGCGGGGGATAGCGTGGAGACCCAGTACTTC,CASRRYAGDSVETQYF